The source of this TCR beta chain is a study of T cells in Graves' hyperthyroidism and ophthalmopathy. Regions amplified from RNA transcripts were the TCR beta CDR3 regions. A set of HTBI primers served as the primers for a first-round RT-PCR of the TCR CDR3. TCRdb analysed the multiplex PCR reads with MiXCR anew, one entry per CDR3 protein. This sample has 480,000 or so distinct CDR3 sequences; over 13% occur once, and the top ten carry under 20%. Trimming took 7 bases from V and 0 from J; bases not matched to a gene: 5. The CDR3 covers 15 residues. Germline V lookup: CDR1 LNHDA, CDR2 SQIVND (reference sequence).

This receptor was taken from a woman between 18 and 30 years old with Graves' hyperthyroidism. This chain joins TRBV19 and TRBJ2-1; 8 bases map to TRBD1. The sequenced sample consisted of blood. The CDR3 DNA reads TGTGCCAGTACCTTTACAGGGGGCTCCTACAATGAGCAGTTCTTC. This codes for CASTFTGGSYNEQFF. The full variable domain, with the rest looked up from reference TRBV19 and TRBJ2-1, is DGGITQSPKYLFRKEGQNVTLSCEQNLNHDAMYWYRQDPGQGLRLIYYSQIVNDFQKGDIAEGYSVSREKKESFPLTVTSAQKNPTAFYLCASTFTGGSYNEQFFGPGTRLTVL.